The T cell receptor beta chain under discussion was sequenced for a study of T cell repertoires in cytomegalovirus infection (dated by TCRdb to between 2019 and 2020). As for the study more broadly: Peptide stimulations targeted recently identified HLA-C-restricted CMV epitopes, whose presentation resists viral immunomodulation, together with well-studied HLA-B-restricted epitopes. The HLA type of each donor mattered for the analysis, because public TCR beta signatures pointed to carriage of CMV infection along with the matching HLA type. The investigation overall reported the following: The ex vivo response was dominated by HLA-C-restricted CMV-specific TCR beta clonotypes, which also provided the single most frequent clonotype in two of eight donors. Cumulative frequency of public TCR beta family members discriminated carriers of CMV infection plus the relevant HLA type in this cohort and an independent 352-donor cohort.

In light of the paper, this sample's treatment or condition label describes: in vitro stimulation with specific CMV peptide epitopes to enrich CMV-specific T cells. Sequenced using an Illumina HiSeq 1500. TCRdb reprocessing: public reads trimmed at Q25 with fastp, clones called with MiXCR, in-frame beta chains kept. Merged by CDR3 protein, the rows form single entries marked with the most common genes and DNA. The table for this sample lists hundreds of thousands of distinct CDR3 sequences; roughly 30% of them were counted only once. The top ten hold about 20% of the sample. On this clonotype: The antigen it recognizes is unknown. Base qualities were left out, and no much larger clone turns up one base away.

Taken from cysteine to phenylalanine, the CDR3 has 15 residues. The DNA shown is the 45-base CDR3, in frame from base 1. Sequences MNHEY (CDR1) and SMNVEV (CDR2) are obtained from the germline V gene (reference sequence). V is cut back by 7 bases and J by 4 bases, with 10 bases in the junction unmatched. The sequencing here drew on cultured PBMCs, taken from culture after CMV antigen stimulation. The chain joins TRBV27 to TRBJ1-2; 9 bases in between match TRBD1. The TCR originated in a human donor in good health (CMV status not recorded). Some clones in this sample may be carry-over from other donors' samples. The CDR3: CASIGPGQGGYGYTF. The nucleotide sequence is TGTGCCAGCATCGGACCGGGACAGGGAGGCTATGGCTACACCTTC.